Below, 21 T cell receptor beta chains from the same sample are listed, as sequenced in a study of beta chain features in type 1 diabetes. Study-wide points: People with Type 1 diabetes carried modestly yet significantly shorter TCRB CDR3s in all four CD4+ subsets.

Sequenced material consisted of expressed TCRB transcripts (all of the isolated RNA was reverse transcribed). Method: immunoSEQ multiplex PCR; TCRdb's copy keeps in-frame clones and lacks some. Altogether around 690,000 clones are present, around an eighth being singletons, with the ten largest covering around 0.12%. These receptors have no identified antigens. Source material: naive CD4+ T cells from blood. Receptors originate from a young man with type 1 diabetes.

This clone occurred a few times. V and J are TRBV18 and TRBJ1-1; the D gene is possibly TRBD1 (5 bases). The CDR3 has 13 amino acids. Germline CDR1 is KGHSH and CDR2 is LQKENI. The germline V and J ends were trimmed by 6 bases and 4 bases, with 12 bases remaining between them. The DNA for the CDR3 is TGTGCCAGCTCTACGTCGGGGCCCACTGAAGCTTTCTTT. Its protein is CASSTSGPTEAFF.

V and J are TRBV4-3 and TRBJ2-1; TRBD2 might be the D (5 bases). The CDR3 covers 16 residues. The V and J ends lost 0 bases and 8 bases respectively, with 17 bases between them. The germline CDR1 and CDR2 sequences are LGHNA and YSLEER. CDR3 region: CASSQDFTRGPDEQFF. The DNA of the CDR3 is TGCGCCAGCAGCCAAGATTTCACCCGGGGTCCGGATGAGCAGTTCTTC.

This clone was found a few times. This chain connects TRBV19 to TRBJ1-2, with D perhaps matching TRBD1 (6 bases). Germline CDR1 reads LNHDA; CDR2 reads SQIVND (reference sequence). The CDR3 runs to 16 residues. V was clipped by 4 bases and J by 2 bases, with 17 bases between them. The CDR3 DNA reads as TGTGCCAGTAGTAGAGGATTCGGACAGAGCAACTATGGCTACACCTTC. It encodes CASSRGFGQSNYGYTF.

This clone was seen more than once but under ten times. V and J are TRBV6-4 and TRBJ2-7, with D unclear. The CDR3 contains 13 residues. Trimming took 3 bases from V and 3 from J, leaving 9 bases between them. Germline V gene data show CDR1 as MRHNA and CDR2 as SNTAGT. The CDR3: CASSDLGIYEQYF. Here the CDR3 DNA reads TGTGCCAGCAGTGATCTGGGGATCTACGAGCAGTACTTC.

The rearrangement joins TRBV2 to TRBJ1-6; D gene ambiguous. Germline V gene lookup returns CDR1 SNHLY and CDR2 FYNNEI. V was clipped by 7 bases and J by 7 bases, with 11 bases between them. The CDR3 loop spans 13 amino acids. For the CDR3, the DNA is TGTGCCAGCACCAGCACGGGAAATTCACCCCTCCACTTT. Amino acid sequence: CASTSTGNSPLHF.

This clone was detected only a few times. The CDR3 spells CASSQDEGYGYNEQFF. The CDR3 region has the DNA TGTGCCAGCAGCCAAGATGAAGGTTACGGCTACAATGAGCAGTTCTTC. The rearrangement links TRBV4-2 to TRBJ2-1; D is uncertain. Germline V gene sequence: CDR1 LGHNA, CDR2 YNFKEQ. This CDR3 comprises 16 residues. V lost 0 bases to trimming and J lost 3 bases, with 12 bases between them.

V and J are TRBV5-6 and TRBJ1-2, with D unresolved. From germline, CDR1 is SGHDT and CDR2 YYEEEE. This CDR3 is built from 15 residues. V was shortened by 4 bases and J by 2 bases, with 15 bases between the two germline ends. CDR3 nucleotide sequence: TGTGCCAGCAGCCTCAAGCCTCGTTCAAACTATGGCTACACCTTC. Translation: CASSLKPRSNYGYTF. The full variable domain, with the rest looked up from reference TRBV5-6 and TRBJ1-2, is DAGVTQSPTHLIKTRGQQVTLRCSPKSGHDTVSWYQQALGQGPQFIFQYYEEEERQRGNFPDRFSGHQFPNYSSELNVNALLLGDSALYLCASSLKPRSNYGYTFGSGTRLTVV.

The CDR3 DNA reads TGCAGTGCTAGAGATGAGGAGCAGTTCTTC. This translates into CSARDEEQFF. The chain joins TRBV20-1 to TRBJ2-1; D is unresolved. The germline V gene encodes CDR1 DFQATT and CDR2 SNEGSKA (reference sequence). V was clipped by 0 bases and J by 10 bases, with 4 bases between them. This CDR3 has 10 amino acids.

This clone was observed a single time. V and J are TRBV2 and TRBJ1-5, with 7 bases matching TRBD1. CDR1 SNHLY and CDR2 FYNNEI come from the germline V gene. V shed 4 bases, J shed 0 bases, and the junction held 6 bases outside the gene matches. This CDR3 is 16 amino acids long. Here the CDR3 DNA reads TGTGCCAGCAGTGGGGGACAGAGTTATAGCAATCAGCCCCAGCATTTT. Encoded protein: CASSGGQSYSNQPQHF.

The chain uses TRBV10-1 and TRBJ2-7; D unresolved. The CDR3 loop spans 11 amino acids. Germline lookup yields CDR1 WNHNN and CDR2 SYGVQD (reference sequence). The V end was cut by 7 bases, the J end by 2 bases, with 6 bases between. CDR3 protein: CASMIAYEQYF. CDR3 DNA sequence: TGCGCCAGCATGATTGCCTACGAGCAGTACTTC.

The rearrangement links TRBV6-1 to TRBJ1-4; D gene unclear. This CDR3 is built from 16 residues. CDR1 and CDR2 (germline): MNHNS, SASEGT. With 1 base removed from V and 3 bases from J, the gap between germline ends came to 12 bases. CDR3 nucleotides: TGTGCCAGCAGTGAAGGCCCGGGCGGGTCTAATGAAAAACTGTTTTTT. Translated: CASSEGPGGSNEKLFF.

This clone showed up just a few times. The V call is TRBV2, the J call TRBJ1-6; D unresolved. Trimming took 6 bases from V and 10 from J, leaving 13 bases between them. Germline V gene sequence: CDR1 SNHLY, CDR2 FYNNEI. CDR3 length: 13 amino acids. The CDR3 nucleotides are TGTGCCAGCAGGAGACAAGTTGGATCACCCCTCCACTTT. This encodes CASRRQVGSPLHF.

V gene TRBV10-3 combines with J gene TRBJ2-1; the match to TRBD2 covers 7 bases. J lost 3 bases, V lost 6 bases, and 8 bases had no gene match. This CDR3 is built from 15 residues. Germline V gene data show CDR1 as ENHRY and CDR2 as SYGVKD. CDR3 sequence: CAISQPLADYNEQFF. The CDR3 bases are TGTGCCATCAGCCAGCCCCTAGCGGACTACAATGAGCAGTTCTTC.

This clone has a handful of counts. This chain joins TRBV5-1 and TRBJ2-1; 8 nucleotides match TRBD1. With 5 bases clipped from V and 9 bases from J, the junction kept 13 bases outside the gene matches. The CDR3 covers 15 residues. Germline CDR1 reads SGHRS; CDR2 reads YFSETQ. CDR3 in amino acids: CASSKDREFLIEQFF. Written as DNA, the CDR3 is TGCGCCAGCAGTAAGGACAGGGAGTTTTTAATTGAGCAGTTCTTC.

The CDR3 spells CASSPNPGQNSYEQYF. CDR3 in DNA: TGTGCCAGCTCACCTAATCCGGGACAGAACTCCTACGAGCAGTACTTC. The V call is TRBV18, the J call TRBJ2-7; 7 bases map to TRBD1. This CDR3 is built from 16 residues. Germline V lookup: CDR1 KGHSH, CDR2 LQKENI. The V and J ends lost 3 bases and 0 bases, in that order; junction bases with no gene match: 8. The whole variable domain, filled in from reference TRBV18 and TRBJ2-7, reads NAGVMQNPRHLVRRRGQEARLRCSPMKGHSHVYWYRQLPEEGLKFMVYLQKENIIDESGMPKERFSAEFPKEGPSILRIQQVVRGDSAAYFCASSPNPGQNSYEQYFGPGTRLTVT.

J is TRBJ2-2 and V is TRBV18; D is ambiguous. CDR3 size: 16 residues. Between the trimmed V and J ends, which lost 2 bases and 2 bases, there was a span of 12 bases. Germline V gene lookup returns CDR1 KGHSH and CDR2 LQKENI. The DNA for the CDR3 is TGTGCCAGCTCACCAACTTACGGCAGCAACACCGGGGAGCTGTTTTTT. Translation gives CASSPTYGSNTGELFF.

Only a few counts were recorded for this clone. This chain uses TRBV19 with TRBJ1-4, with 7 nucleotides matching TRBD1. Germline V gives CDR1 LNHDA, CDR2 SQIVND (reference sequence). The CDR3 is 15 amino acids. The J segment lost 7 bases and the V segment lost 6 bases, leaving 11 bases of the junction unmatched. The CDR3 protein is CASSDKGARSEKLFF. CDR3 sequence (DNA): TGTGCCAGTAGCGACAAGGGGGCGCGAAGTGAAAAACTGTTTTTT. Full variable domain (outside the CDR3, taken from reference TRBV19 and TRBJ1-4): DGGITQSPKYLFRKEGQNVTLSCEQNLNHDAMYWYRQDPGQGLRLIYYSQIVNDFQKGDIAEGYSVSREKKESFPLTVTSAQKNPTAFYLCASSDKGARSEKLFFGSGTQLSVL.

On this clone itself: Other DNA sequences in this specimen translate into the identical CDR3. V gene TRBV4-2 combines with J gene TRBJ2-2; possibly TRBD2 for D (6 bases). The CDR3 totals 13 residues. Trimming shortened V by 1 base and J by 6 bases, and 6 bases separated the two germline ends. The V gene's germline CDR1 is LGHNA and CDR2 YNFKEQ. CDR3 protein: CASSQGEAGELFF. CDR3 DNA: TGTGCCAGCAGCCAAGGGGAGGCCGGGGAGCTGTTTTTT.

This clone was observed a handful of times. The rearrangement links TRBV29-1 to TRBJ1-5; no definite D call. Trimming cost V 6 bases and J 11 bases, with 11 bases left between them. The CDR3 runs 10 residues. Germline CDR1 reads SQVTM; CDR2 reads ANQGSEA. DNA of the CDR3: TGCAGCGTCCTGAATTGGACCCAGCATTTT. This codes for CSVLNWTQHF.

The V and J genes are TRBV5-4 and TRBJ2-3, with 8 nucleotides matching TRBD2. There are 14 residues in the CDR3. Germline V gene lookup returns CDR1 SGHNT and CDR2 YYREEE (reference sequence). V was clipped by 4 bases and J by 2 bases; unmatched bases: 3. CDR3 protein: CASSLSGNTDTQYF. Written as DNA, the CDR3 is TGTGCCAGCAGCCTTAGCGGGAACACAGATACGCAGTATTTT.

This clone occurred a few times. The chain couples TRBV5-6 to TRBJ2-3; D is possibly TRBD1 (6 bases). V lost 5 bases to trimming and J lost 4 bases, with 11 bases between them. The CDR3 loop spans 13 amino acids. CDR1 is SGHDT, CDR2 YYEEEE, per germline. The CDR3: CASRPTGSDTQYF. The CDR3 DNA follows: TGTGCCAGCAGGCCCACAGGGTCAGATACGCAGTATTTT. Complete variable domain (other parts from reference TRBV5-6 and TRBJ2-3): DAGVTQSPTHLIKTRGQQVTLRCSPKSGHDTVSWYQQALGQGPQFIFQYYEEEERQRGNFPDRFSGHQFPNYSSELNVNALLLGDSALYLCASRPTGSDTQYFGPGTRLTVL.